A single sample gave rise to the 10 T cell receptor beta chains below, sequenced in a study of glioma-infiltrating T cells after dendritic cell vaccination. Time point here: after dendritic cell vaccination, including at tumor progression/relapse. This table comes from immunoSEQ multiplex PCR, and its TCRdb copy is limited to in-frame clones, with some not included. The sample holds roughly 60,000 clones, around nine tenths seen once. The sample here was blood, taken after dendritic cell vaccination. These receptor sequences come from a human donor with glioblastoma.

The DNA of the CDR3 is TGTGCCAGCAGTTTAAGGAGTGGCTACACCTTC. Translating it yields CASSLRSGYTF. The gene calls are TRBV28 and TRBJ1-2; no clear D gene. Trimming stripped 2 bases from V and 7 bases from J, with 5 bases between. The CDR3 totals 11 residues. Per germline, CDR1 MDHEN and CDR2 SYDVKM.

CDR3: CASSIATGEAQPQHF. The CDR3 DNA reads TGTGCCAGTAGTATAGCGACAGGGGAGGCTCAGCCCCAGCATTTT. The chain uses TRBV19 and TRBJ1-5; 8 nucleotides agree with TRBD1. This CDR3 is 15 amino acids long. Germline CDR1 and CDR2: LNHDA and SQIVND (reference sequence). Trimming took 1 base from V and 6 from J; bases not matched to a gene: 5. Filled out from reference TRBV19 and TRBJ1-5, the complete variable domain reads DGGITQSPKYLFRKEGQNVTLSCEQNLNHDAMYWYRQDPGQGLRLIYYSQIVNDFQKGDIAEGYSVSREKKESFPLTVTSAQKNPTAFYLCASSIATGEAQPQHFGDGTRLSIL.

The V and J genes are TRBV10-3 and TRBJ2-1, with 12 bases aligning to TRBD2. The length of the CDR3 is 15 residues. V dropped 6 bases and J dropped 4; count of bases not matched to a gene: 4. The germline CDR1 and CDR2 sequences are ENHRY and SYGVKD. CDR3 nucleotide sequence: TGTGCCATCAGCCCGACTAGCGGGGGATACAATGAGCAGTTCTTC. Its protein is CAISPTSGGYNEQFF.

The sample holds one count of this clone. V and J are TRBV7-8 and TRBJ1-5, with 7 bases matching TRBD1. The CDR3 extends over 15 amino acids. Germline CDR1 reads SGHVS; CDR2 reads FQNEAQ. The J segment lost 9 bases and the V segment lost 5 bases, leaving 13 bases of the junction unmatched. For the CDR3, the DNA is TGTGCCAGCAGCCTAGAGGAGGGGGCCCGAGGGCCCCAGCATTTT. Residues: CASSLEEGARGPQHF.

The rearrangement joins TRBV15 to TRBJ2-7, with no clear D. V was pared by 0 bases and J by 7 bases, with 10 bases between. This CDR3 contains 13 residues. The germline V gene encodes CDR1 LNHNV and CDR2 YYDKDF (reference sequence). The CDR3 nucleotides read TGTGCCACCAGCAGAGAACGAACAGTTGAGCAGTACTTC. Its translation is CATSRERTVEQYF.

This sequence joins TRBV2 and TRBJ2-7; D may be TRBD2 (5 bases). Trimming cost V 7 bases and J 3 bases, with 16 bases left between them. The CDR3 runs to 14 residues. The V gene's germline CDR1 is SNHLY and CDR2 FYNNEI. CDR3 DNA: TGTGCCAGCAAGCTAGGAGGAGTTGGCTACGAGCAGTACTTC. It codes for CASKLGGVGYEQYF.

CDR3 region: CATVPGQVPVELFF. The CDR3 region has the DNA TGTGCCACCGTCCCGGGACAGGTGCCAGTAGAACTGTTTTTT. This chain uses TRBV2 with TRBJ1-4; 8 bases are shared with TRBD1. V was clipped by 10 bases and J by 12 bases; unmatched bases: 16. This CDR3 contains 14 residues. Germline-derived CDR1 and CDR2 are SNHLY and FYNNEI.

The rearrangement joins TRBV18 to TRBJ1-6; tentative D call: TRBD1 (6 bases). The V gene's germline CDR1 is KGHSH and CDR2 LQKENI. Trimming removed 6 bases from V and 7 bases from J, with 16 bases in between. The CDR3 is made up of 15 amino acids. In DNA form, the CDR3 reads TGTGCCAGCTCGCCCGGGACAATTGGGAATTCACCCCTCCACTTT. Its translation: CASSPGTIGNSPLHF. The full variable domain, rest sourced from reference TRBV18 and TRBJ1-6, is NAGVMQNPRHLVRRRGQEARLRCSPMKGHSHVYWYRQLPEEGLKFMVYLQKENIIDESGMPKERFSAEFPKEGPSILRIQQVVRGDSAAYFCASSPGTIGNSPLHFGNGTRLTVT.

This clone showed up just once. The V gene is TRBV27, the J gene TRBJ2-6; 7 positions agree with TRBD1. The CDR3 covers 17 residues. CDR1 and CDR2 from the germline V gene are MNHEY and SMNVEV (reference sequence). After removal of 2 bases from V and 0 bases from J, the junction contained 4 bases not matched to a gene. This chain's CDR3 is CASSLEGQYSGANVLTF. As DNA, the CDR3 is TGTGCCAGCAGTTTAGAGGGACAGTACTCTGGGGCCAACGTCCTGACTTTC.

Points on this clone: The germline gene is not matched at one end of the junction; a read error may be the cause. The sample holds other DNA sequences that translate to the same CDR3. This chain links TRBV5-1 with TRBJ1-6; D is unclear. The CDR3 loop spans 15 amino acids. The germline gives CDR1 SGHRS, CDR2 YFSETQ. The CDR3 region is CASSLATDYNSPLHF. CDR3 bases: TGCGCCAGCAGCTTGGCAACTGATTATAATTCCCCCCTCCACTTT.